Listed below are T cell receptor beta chains from one sample, sequenced in a study of T cells after yellow fever vaccination. From the 5' RACE reads, TCRdb called clonotypes with MiXCR, one entry per CDR3 protein. The table lists about 340,000 distinct CDR3 sequences, around an eighth of them singletons. Sequenced here: CD4+ T cells sorted from PBMCs, sampled 15 days after the yellow fever booster vaccination. These receptors originate from a man between 18 and 29 years old who received the YFV17D yellow fever vaccine. Both conserved end residues are part of each CDR3. Fields, in order: CDR3 length, J gene, D gene, clone size, V gene, CDR3 DNA, CDR3 protein. The D gene is left open where the match is weak. Size is stated for part of the rows, as once, few or many counts, or as a class when the clone is expanded.

13 TRBJ1-2 TRBD1 - TRBV2 TGTGCCGGGTCGGGACAGATGATACGTGGCTACACCTTC CAGSGQMIRGYTF
14 TRBJ2-5 - few TRBV4-2 TGTGCCAGCAGTTCCGGCCCTAATCGGGAGACCCAGTACTTC CASSSGPNRETQYF
15 TRBJ1-2 - - TRBV19 TGTGCCAGTAGTCTTACGCGACGGACCCTCGTAGGCTACACCTTC CASSLTRRTLVGYTF
15 TRBJ1-4 TRBD1 - TRBV6-6 TGTGCCAGCAGCTGGCCGGGACAGGGACATGAAAAACTGTTTTTT CASSWPGQGHEKLFF
13 TRBJ1-2 TRBD1 few TRBV18 TGTGCCAGCTCACAAGACAGGGTGCATGGCTACACCTTC CASSQDRVHGYTF
15 TRBJ1-2 - - TRBV7-2 TGTGCCAGCTCCCGACAAGGTGGGCAGAACTATGGCTACACCTTC CASSRQGGQNYGYTF
15 TRBJ2-5 - few TRBV4-3 TGCGCCAGCAGCCAAGCGTTTTCTGGGGGAGAGACCCAGTACTTC CASSQAFSGGETQYF
13 TRBJ1-2 - few TRBV7-6 TGTGCCAGCAGCTTAAATGTGGGGAGTGGCTACACCTTC CASSLNVGSGYTF
14 TRBJ2-7 TRBD1 few TRBV5-1 TGCGCCAGCAGCAAGGGACAGGGTTCCTACGAGCAGTACTTC CASSKGQGSYEQYF
12 TRBJ1-5 - few TRBV27 TGTGCCAGTCGGATCTGGGGTCAGCCCCAGCATTTT CASRIWGQPQHF
11 TRBJ2-5 - few TRBV3-1 TGTGCCAGCAGCCAAGAGACAGCCCGGTACTTC CASSQETARYF
13 TRBJ1-1 - - TRBV7-3 TGTGCCAGCAGCCTTTGGGGGGACACTGAAGCTTTCTTT CASSLWGDTEAFF
16 TRBJ2-6 - - TRBV7-9 TGTGCCAGCAGGCGGGGGCAAACCTCTGGGGCCAACGTCCTGACTTTC CASRRGQTSGANVLTF
12 TRBJ1-1 - - TRBV13 TGTGCCAGCAGCTTAGGTCGCAGGGAAGCTTTCTTT CASSLGRREAFF
14 TRBJ2-5 - many TRBV5-6 TGTGCCAGCAGCTTGGGCCCAGGGCGAGAGACCCAGTACTTC CASSLGPGRETQYF
12 TRBJ1-1 - many TRBV12-3/TRBV12-4 TGTGCCAGCAGCCGGACAAACACTGAAGCTTTCTTT CASSRTNTEAFF
15 TRBJ1-4 - few TRBV7-2 TGTGCCAGCAGCCCAATGCTGGGGAATAGTGAAAAACTGTTTTTT CASSPMLGNSEKLFF
14 TRBJ1-1 - - TRBV10-3 TGTGCCATGAAGGAGGGGAGAATGAACACTGAAGCTTTCTTT CAMKEGRMNTEAFF
16 TRBJ2-3 - few TRBV7-9 TGTGCCAGCAGCTTAGAGCTCGGCCCGATCACAGATACGCAGTATTTT CASSLELGPITDTQYF
15 TRBJ2-3 - few TRBV20-1 TGCAGTGCTAGAGATACCGGTGACCCCACAGATACGCAGTATTTT CSARDTGDPTDTQYF